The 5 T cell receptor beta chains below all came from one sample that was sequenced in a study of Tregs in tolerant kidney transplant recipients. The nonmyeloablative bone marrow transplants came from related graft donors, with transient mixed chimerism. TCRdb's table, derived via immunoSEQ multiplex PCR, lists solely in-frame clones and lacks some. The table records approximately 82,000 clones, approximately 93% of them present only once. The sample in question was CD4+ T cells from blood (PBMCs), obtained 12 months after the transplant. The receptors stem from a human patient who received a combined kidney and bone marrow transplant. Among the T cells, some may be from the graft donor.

This CDR3 reads CASSSRTGINYGYTF. CDR3 nucleotides: TGTGCCAGTAGTTCCAGGACAGGGATAAACTATGGCTACACCTTC. This chain joins TRBV19 and TRBJ1-2; 8 positions agree with TRBD1. Germline-derived CDR1 and CDR2 are LNHDA and SQIVND (reference sequence). V gave up 5 bases and J gave up 2 bases; unmatched junction bases: 7. The CDR3 covers 15 residues.

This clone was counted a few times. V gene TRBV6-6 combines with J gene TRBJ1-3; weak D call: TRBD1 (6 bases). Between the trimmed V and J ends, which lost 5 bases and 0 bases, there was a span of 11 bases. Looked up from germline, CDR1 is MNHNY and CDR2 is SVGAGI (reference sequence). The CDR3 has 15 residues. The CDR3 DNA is TGTGCCAGCAGTGCGGGGGGCAGCTCTGGAAACACCATATATTTT. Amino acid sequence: CASSAGGSSGNTIYF.

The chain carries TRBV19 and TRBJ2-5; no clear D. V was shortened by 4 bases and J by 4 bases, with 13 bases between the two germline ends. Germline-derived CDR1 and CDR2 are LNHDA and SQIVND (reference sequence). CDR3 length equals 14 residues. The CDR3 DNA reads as TGTGCCAGTAGTAAGACTCCACTCGGAGAGACCCAGTACTTC. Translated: CASSKTPLGETQYF.

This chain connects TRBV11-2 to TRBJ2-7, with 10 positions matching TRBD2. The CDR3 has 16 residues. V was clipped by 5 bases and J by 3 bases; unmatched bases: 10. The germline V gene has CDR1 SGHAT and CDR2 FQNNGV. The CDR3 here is CASSARATSGIYEQYF. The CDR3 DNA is TGTGCCAGCAGCGCCAGGGCTACTAGCGGGATCTACGAGCAGTACTTC.

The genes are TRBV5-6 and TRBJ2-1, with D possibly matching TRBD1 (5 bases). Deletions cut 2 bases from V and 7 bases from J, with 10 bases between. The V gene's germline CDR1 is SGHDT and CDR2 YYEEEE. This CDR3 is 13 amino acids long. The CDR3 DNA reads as TGTGCCAGCAGCTTTCAGGGTAGGAATGAGCAGTTCTTC. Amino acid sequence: CASSFQGRNEQFF.